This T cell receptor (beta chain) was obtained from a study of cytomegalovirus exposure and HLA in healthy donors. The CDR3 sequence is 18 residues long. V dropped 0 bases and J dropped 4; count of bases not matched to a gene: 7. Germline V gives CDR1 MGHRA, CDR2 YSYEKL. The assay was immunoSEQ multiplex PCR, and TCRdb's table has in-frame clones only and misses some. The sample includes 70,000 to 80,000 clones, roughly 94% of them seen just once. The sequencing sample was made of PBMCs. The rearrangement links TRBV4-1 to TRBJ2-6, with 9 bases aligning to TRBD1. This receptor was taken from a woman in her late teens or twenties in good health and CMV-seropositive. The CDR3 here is CASSQDRGTGSGANVLTF. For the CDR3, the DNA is TGCGCCAGCAGCCAAGATCGGGGGACAGGGAGCGGGGCCAACGTCCTGACTTTC.